The 26 T cell receptor beta chains below come from one sample, sequenced in a study of tumor and adjacent non-tumor tissue in lung cancer. TCRbeta libraries were built with three rounds of nested PCR, modified from ARM-PCR. TCRdb recomputed calls from the multiplex PCR reads with MiXCR, one row per CDR3 protein. In the table there are 100,000 to 120,000 distinct CDR3 sequences, 84% of which are singletons. This sample's RNA came from whole unsorted tissue. The sample comprised lung tumor tissue. The receptors were gathered from a man in his sixties or seventies with non-small cell lung cancer.

Points on this clonotype: A clone one base away is much larger, so this may be a read error. The chain carries TRBV16 and TRBJ1-5; D is unclear. This CDR3 is 14 amino acids long. Germline lookup yields CDR1 KGHSY and CDR2 FQNENV. CDR3 bases: TGTGCCAGCAGCCACTCGGGGAACAATCAGCCCCAGCAATTT. Protein product: CASSHSGNNQPQQF.

With regard to this clonotype: This sequence may be a read error, since a much larger clone differs from it by one base. The chain combines TRBV4-3 with TRBJ2-5; unclear D gene. This CDR3 has 15 residues. Trimming shortened V by 0 bases and J by 8 bases, and 16 bases separated the two germline ends. CDR1 LGHNA and CDR2 YSLEER come from the germline V gene. In DNA, the CDR3 is TGCGCCAGCAGCCAAGATCGTTTGGGATCCGATACCCAGTACTTC. Translation gives CASSQDRLGSDTQYF.

About this clonotype itself: At one boundary the junction diverges from the germline segment, which might be a read error. The chain is built from TRBV7-2 and TRBJ1-1; no reliable D call. Germline V lookup: CDR1 SGHTA, CDR2 FQGNSA. The CDR3 length is 14 residues. The DNA of the CDR3 is TGTGCCAGCATCAACGGGAACGTTAACACTGAATCTTTCTTT. It codes for CASINGNVNTESFF.

About this clonotype itself: Since the CDR3 does not end with the conserved phenylalanine or tryptophan, this likely comes from a read error. V is TRBV12-3 or TRBV12-4 and J is TRBJ2-7, with TRBD1 as a possible D gene (6 bases). The CDR3 length is 17 residues. The V and J ends lost 6 bases and 9 bases respectively, with 30 bases between them. The CDR3 protein is CASSLLLGQISSMGQYL. In DNA form, the CDR3 reads TGTGCCAGCAGCCTTCTGCTCGGACAGATATCTTCAATGGGGCAGTACCTC.

Concerning this clonotype: Sequence at one end of the junction differs from germline and may be a read error. V gene TRBV24-1 combines with J gene TRBJ2-3, with 9 bases that match TRBD1. The germline CDR1 and CDR2 sequences are KGHDR and SFDVKD. The CDR3 is 15 amino acids. CDR3 DNA: TGTGCCACCAGTGACCAATCACAGGGGGCATGTACGCAATATTTT. Translating gives CATSDQSQGACTQYF.

With respect to this clonotype: This may arise from a read error, as a much more abundant clone is one base away. V and J are TRBV7-9 and TRBJ2-2; no clear D. This CDR3 comprises 13 residues. Looked up from germline, CDR1 is SEHNR and CDR2 is FQNEAQ (reference sequence). Trimming took off 5 bases at V and 7 bases at J, with 11 bases between the two ends. This CDR3 reads CASSAVASGELFF. The CDR3, as DNA: TGTGCCAGCAGCGCCGTCGCGAGCGGGGAGCTGTTTTTT.

The chain links TRBV6-6 to TRBJ1-2, with TRBD1 matching 7 bases. There are 17 residues in the CDR3. Germline V gene sequence: CDR1 MNHNY, CDR2 SVGAGI (reference sequence). The trim removed 2 bases at V and 3 bases at J, leaving 12 bases unmatched. The CDR3: CASSYRRGQAGHYGYTF. CDR3 in DNA: TGTGCCAGCAGTTACAGGCGTGGACAGGCGGGCCACTATGGCTACACCTTC.

About this clonotype itself: The germline gene is not matched at one end of the junction; a read error may be the cause. The chain joins TRBV6-1 to TRBJ1-4, with 8 nucleotides matching TRBD1. The CDR3 runs to 14 residues. Germline lookup yields CDR1 MNHNS and CDR2 SASEGT. The CDR3 region has the DNA TGTACCAGCAATGAACAGGGGGCTAATGAAAAACTGTTTTTT. Its translation is CTSNEQGANEKLFF.

This clonotype was seen once. An end of the junction does not agree with germline; a read error may underlie this. The chain combines TRBV24-1 with TRBJ1-5, with 7 bases fitting TRBD1. The germline V gene has CDR1 KGHDR and CDR2 SFDVKD. CDR3 length: 18 residues. The CDR3 is CTTSDIRQGPHSNQPQHF. The CDR3 coding sequence is TGTACCACCAGTGATATAAGACAGGGACCTCATAGCAATCAGCCCCAGCATTTT.

As regards this clonotype: One junction end disagrees with the germline gene, perhaps due to a read error. The CDR3 region has the DNA TGTGCCAGCAGCTTGGACCCGGGTCCGACCAAAAACATTCAGTGCTTC. It is translated as CASSLDPGPTKNIQCF. The chain employs TRBV5-4 and TRBJ2-4; no clear D. CDR1 and CDR2 (germline): SGHNT, YYREEE (reference sequence). The CDR3 has 16 residues.

This clonotype was seen at least ten times. The V gene is TRBV7-3, the J gene TRBJ2-6; D tentatively reads TRBD1 or TRBD2 (5 bases each). The CDR3 has 14 amino acids. Germline CDR1 is SGHTA and CDR2 is FQGTGA. The V and J ends lost 4 bases and 13 bases respectively, with 17 bases between them. CDR3 in amino acids: CASSSSGTPAVLTF. CDR3 sequence (DNA): TGTGCCAGCAGCTCGTCCGGGACCCCCGCGGTCCTGACTTTC.

Worth noting for this clonotype: One junction end disagrees with the germline gene, perhaps due to a read error. Written as DNA, the CDR3 is TGTGCCGGCAGCTTCCCTTTAAACATGAACACTGAAGCTTTCTTT. Its translation: CAGSFPLNMNTEAFF. The chain couples TRBV13 to TRBJ1-1, with no clear D. The length of the CDR3 is 15 residues. CDR1 and CDR2 from the germline V gene are PRHDT and FYEKMQ (reference sequence). Using reference TRBV13 and TRBJ1-1 for the parts outside the CDR3, the full variable domain is AAGVIQSPRHLIKEKRETATLKCYPIPRHDTVYWYQQGPGQDPQFLISFYEKMQSDKGSIPDRFSAQQFSDYHSELNMSSLELGDSALYFCAGSFPLNMNTEAFFGQGTRLTVV.

As to this clonotype: Mismatch with germline at one junction end may stem from a read error. The V gene is TRBV10-3, the J gene TRBJ2-1; D call uncertain. This CDR3 contains 16 residues. Per the germline V gene, CDR1 is ENHRY and CDR2 is SYGVKD. The CDR3: CANSDSSGSLPNIRFF. The CDR3 bases are TGTGCCAACAGTGACTCATCTGGGTCCCTACCTAACATACGGTTCTTC.

The gene calls are TRBV11-3 and TRBJ1-1, with 7 bases fitting TRBD1. The V gene's germline CDR1 is SGHNT and CDR2 YENEEA. J was trimmed by 9 bases and V by 2 bases; bases with no gene match: 15. The CDR3 sequence is 16 residues long. The CDR3 loop is CASSLKTGRMNNKAFF. DNA for the CDR3: TGTGCCAGCAGCTTAAAGACAGGGAGGATGAACAATAAAGCTTTCTTT. The whole variable domain, remainder taken from reference TRBV11-3 and TRBJ1-1, is EAGVVQSPRYKIIEKKQPVAFWCNPISGHNTLYWYLQNLGQGPELLIRYENEEAVDDSQLPKDRFSAERLKGVDSTLKIQPAELGDSAVYLCASSLKTGRMNNKAFFGQGTRLTVV.

Comment on this clonotype: As the CDR3 is not closed by the conserved phenylalanine or tryptophan, this likely results from a read error. Because the CDR3's place on the DNA is in doubt, the DNA is left out and the CDR3 is given as listed by TCRdb. The genes are TRBV29-1 and TRBJ1-5. CDR1 is SQVTM and CDR2 is ANQGSEA in the germline V gene. A total of 13 residues make up the CDR3, ends included. CDR3 sequence reads: CIVLTYSNQPQRL.

CDR3 sequence reads: CSVLRQGSKTEAFF. The CDR3 DNA reads as TGCAGCGTCTTGAGACAGGGAAGTAAAACTGAAGCTTTCTTT. The rearrangement links TRBV29-1 to TRBJ1-1; 7 bases fit TRBD1. V lost 6 bases and J lost 5; bases outside the gene matches: 12. The CDR3 runs to 14 residues. Looked up from germline, CDR1 is SQVTM and CDR2 is ANQGSEA.

V and J are TRBV6-5 and TRBJ1-2, with 8 bases matching TRBD1. The CDR3 totals 16 residues. V shed 7 bases, J shed 8 bases, and the junction held 18 bases outside the gene matches. Germline V lookup: CDR1 MNHEY, CDR2 SVGAGI. DNA for the CDR3: TGTGCCAGCAATTGGATGCGTAGCGGGACAGGTGGAGGCTACACCTTC. Translating gives CASNWMRSGTGGGYTF.

This chain uses TRBV7-6 with TRBJ1-3; possible D gene TRBD1, 6 bases. V shed 1 base and J shed 0 bases, with 16 bases lying between them. Per the germline V gene, CDR1 is SGHVS and CDR2 is FNYEAQ. There are 18 residues in the CDR3. The CDR3 here is CASSLVPIGGSSGNTIYF. Written as DNA, the CDR3 is TGTGCCAGCAGCTTAGTCCCTATAGGGGGGAGCTCTGGAAACACCATATATTTT.

The gene calls are TRBV5-6 and TRBJ2-7; D tentatively fits TRBD1 or TRBD2 (5 bases each). Germline CDR1 and CDR2: SGHDT and YYEEEE. CDR3 length: 16 residues. V shed 3 bases and J shed 3 bases, with 19 bases lying between them. The CDR3 coding sequence is TGTGCCAGCAGCTCCGCCCCGGGACGGGCCTTCTACGAGCAGTACTTC. Protein sequence: CASSSAPGRAFYEQYF.

The chain uses TRBV11-2 and TRBJ2-2, with TRBD2 matching 12 bases. The CDR3 covers 15 residues. Looked up from germline, CDR1 is SGHAT and CDR2 is FQNNGV. The CDR3 nucleotides read TGTGCTACCAGCCCTCTAGCGGGGGGGACCGGGGAGCTGTTTTTT. This translates into CATSPLAGGTGELFF.

Details on this clonotype: At one end the junction does not follow the germline gene, possibly because of a read error. The chain is built from TRBV6-5 and TRBJ2-2; 10 bases match TRBD2. Germline V gene sequence: CDR1 MNHEY, CDR2 SVGAGI. This CDR3 comprises 20 residues. CDR3 DNA: TGTTCCAGCAGTTACTTCGGGACTAGCGAGGGGGGGTACTTTAAAGGGGAGCTATTTTTT. Translated, it gives CSSSYFGTSEGGYFKGELFF.

This clonotype has just one count. A much more abundant neighbour one base away suggests this may be a read error. V gene TRBV7-2 combines with J gene TRBJ2-7; 7 bases are shared with TRBD2. Germline lookup yields CDR1 SGHTA and CDR2 FQGNSA. The CDR3 totals 13 residues. CDR3 region: CASSSLMGGDQNF. The CDR3 DNA reads as TGTGCCAGCAGCTCACTAATGGGGGGGGATCAGAACTTC.

For this clonotype: Possible read error: a much larger clone is one base away. V gene TRBV30 combines with J gene TRBJ1-2; 8 bases align to TRBD1. Losses at the gene ends were 4 bases for V and 6 bases for J; bases not matched to a gene: 10. CDR1 is GTSNPN and CDR2 is SVGIG in the germline V gene (reference sequence). The CDR3 covers 14 residues. The CDR3 DNA sequence: TGTGCCTGGACCCGAGACAGGGGCATAAATGGCTACACCTTC. Protein sequence: CAWTRDRGINGYTF.

J is TRBJ2-2 and V is TRBV18; 8 bases are shared with TRBD2. Per germline, CDR1 KGHSH and CDR2 LQKENI. The CDR3 has 16 residues. V lost 3 bases and J lost 7; bases outside the gene matches: 10. In DNA form, the CDR3 reads TGTGCCAGCTCACCTTCCAGCGGGGGCAAAAGCGGGGAGCTGTTTTTT. Protein product: CASSPSSGGKSGELFF.

In regard to this clonotype: At one of its ends the junction is not consistent with the germline gene, which may arise from a read error. This chain uses TRBV29-1 with TRBJ1-2; TRBD1 matches 9 bases. Germline-derived CDR1 and CDR2 are SQVTM and ANQGSEA. This CDR3 is 14 amino acids long. CDR3 residues: CSLELGTGHYGYTF. The DNA of the CDR3 is TGCAGCCTTGAGTTAGGGACAGGGCACTATGGCTACACCTTC.

In the case of this clonotype: A junction end diverges from the germline sequence, so it may reflect a read error. The CDR3 loop reads CVSSPPRVFNNEQLF. The CDR3 bases are TGTGTCAGCAGCCCCCCGAGGGTTTTTAACAATGAGCAGTTATTC. The chain uses TRBV6-6 and TRBJ2-1, with D perhaps matching TRBD2 (5 bases). Per the germline V gene, CDR1 is MNHNY and CDR2 is SVGAGI (reference sequence). The CDR3 sequence is 15 residues long.